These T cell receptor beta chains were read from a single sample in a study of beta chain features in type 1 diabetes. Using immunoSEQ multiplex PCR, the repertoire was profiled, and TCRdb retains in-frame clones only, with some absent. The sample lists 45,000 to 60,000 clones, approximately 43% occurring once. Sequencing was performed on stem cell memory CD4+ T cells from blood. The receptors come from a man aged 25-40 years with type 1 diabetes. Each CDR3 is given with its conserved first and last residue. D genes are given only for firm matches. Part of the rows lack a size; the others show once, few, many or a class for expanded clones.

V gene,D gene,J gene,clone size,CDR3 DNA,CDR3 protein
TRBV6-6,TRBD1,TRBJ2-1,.,TGTGCCAGCAGTTTGGACAGGGCGTACAATGAGCAGTTCTTC,CASSLDRAYNEQFF
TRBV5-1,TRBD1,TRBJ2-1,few,TGCGCCAGCAGCGCCGGACAGGGCGGCTACAATGAGCAGTTCTTC,CASSAGQGGYNEQFF
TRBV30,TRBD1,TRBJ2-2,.,TGTGCCTGGAAATACCGGGACAGAGGCACCGGGGAGCTGTTTTTT,CAWKYRDRGTGELFF
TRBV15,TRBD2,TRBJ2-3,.,TGTGCCACCAGCTTCCGACTAGCGGGCCACACAGATACGCAGTATTTT,CATSFRLAGHTDTQYF
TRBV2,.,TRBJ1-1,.,TGTGCCAGCAGCCGGGACTTCGAAAAAGCTTTCTTT,CASSRDFEKAFF
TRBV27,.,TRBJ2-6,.,TGTGCCAGCAGTTACGGGGGCTCTGGGGCCAACGTCCTGACTTTC,CASSYGGSGANVLTF
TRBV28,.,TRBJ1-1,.,TGTGCCAGCAGGATAACAAACACTGAAGCTTTCTTT,CASRITNTEAFF
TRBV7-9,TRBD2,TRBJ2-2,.,TGTGCCAGCGTCCCACTTAGCGGGAGACGGAGCGGGGAGCTGTTTTTT,CASVPLSGRRSGELFF
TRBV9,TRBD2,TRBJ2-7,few,TGTGCCAGCAGCGTAAGCGGGGATGCCGAGCAGTACTTC,CASSVSGDAEQYF
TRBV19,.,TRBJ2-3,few,TGTGCCAGTACTACAGGAGCTAGCACAGATACGCAGTATTTT,CASTTGASTDTQYF
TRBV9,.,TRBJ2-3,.,TGTGCCAGCAGCGTGGCCTCGCGCACAGATACGCAGTATTTT,CASSVASRTDTQYF
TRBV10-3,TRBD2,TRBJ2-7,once,TGTGCCATCAGTGAGCGAGGACTAGCTTACGAGCAGTACTTC,CAISERGLAYEQYF
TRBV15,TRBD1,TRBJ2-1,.,TGTGCCACCAGCAGAGAGAGGACAGGGTTTGAGCAGTTCTTC,CATSRERTGFEQFF
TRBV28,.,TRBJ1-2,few,TGTGCCAGCAGTTCCACACGGGGGTTTTTGGGTGGCTACACCTTC,CASSSTRGFLGGYTF
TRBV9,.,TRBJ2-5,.,TGTGCCAGCAGCGTAATTGGTGAGGCGGCCCAGTACTTC,CASSVIGEAAQYF
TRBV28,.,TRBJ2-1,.,TGTGCCAGCAGTCCTAGCAGGGGATACAATGAGCAGTTCTTC,CASSPSRGYNEQFF
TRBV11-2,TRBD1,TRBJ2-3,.,TGTGCCAGCGGCCCCGGACAGGGTACAGATACGCAGTATTTT,CASGPGQGTDTQYF
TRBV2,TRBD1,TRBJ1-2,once,TGTGCCAGCAGAGGACAGGGGCGGGGTGGCTACACCTTC,CASRGQGRGGYTF
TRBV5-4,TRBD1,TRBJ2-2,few,TGTGCCAGCAGTCGGGACAGGGCTAACACCGGGGAGCTGTTTTTT,CASSRDRANTGELFF
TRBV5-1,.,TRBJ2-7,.,TGCGCCAGCAGCTTGGGGCGGGGTTTACCTTCGGAGCAGTACTTC,CASSLGRGLPSEQYF
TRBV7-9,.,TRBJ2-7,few,TGTGCCAGCAGCCCAGACGAGCAGTACTTC,CASSPDEQYF
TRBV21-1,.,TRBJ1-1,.,TGTGCCAGCAGCAAAAGCAGACAGGGGCAGGGTGAAGCTTTCTTT,CASSKSRQGQGEAFF
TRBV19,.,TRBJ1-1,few,TGTGCCAGTATAATAAACACTGAAGCTTTCTTT,CASIINTEAFF
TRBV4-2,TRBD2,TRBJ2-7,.,TGTGCCAGCAGCCAAGATACTAGCGGCTCCTACGAGCAGTACTTC,CASSQDTSGSYEQYF
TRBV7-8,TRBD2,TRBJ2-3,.,TGTGCCAGCAGCTTAGGACTAGCGGGAGAAGATACGCAGTATTTT,CASSLGLAGEDTQYF
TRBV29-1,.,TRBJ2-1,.,TGCAGCGTTGTTGGGTTTCGGACAGTTGCCTTTAGTGAGCAGTTCTTC,CSVVGFRTVAFSEQFF
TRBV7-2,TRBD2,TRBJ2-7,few,TGTGCCAGCAGCTTTTTAGCGGGAGAGTACGAGCAGTACTTC,CASSFLAGEYEQYF
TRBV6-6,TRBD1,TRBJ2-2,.,TGTGCCAGCAATGACAGGGGCACCGGGGAGCTGTTTTTT,CASNDRGTGELFF
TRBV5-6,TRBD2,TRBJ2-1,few,TGTGCCAGCACCGGACTAGCGGGAGTGGGCTCCTACAATGAGCAGTTCTTC,CASTGLAGVGSYNEQFF
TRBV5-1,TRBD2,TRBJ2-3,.,TGCGCCAGCAGCTTGGGGTCTAGCGGGCTCACAGATACGCAGTATTTT,CASSLGSSGLTDTQYF
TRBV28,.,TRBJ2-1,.,TGTGCCAGCAAGGGTTATGGGAGCGATGAGCAGTTCTTC,CASKGYGSDEQFF
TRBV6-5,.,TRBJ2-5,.,TGTGCCAGCAGGCCAACAGGGTTGGAGACCCAGTACTTC,CASRPTGLETQYF
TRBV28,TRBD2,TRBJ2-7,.,TGTGCCAGCAGCTCGCCGGGACTAGCGGGGACTGACTACGAGCAGTACTTC,CASSSPGLAGTDYEQYF
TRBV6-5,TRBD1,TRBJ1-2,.,TGTGCCAGCAGAAGAACAGGGGGCTATGGCTACACCTTC,CASRRTGGYGYTF
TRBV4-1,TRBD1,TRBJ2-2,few,TGCGCCAGCAGCCACACCAACAGGGGAAAGGGTCCCGGGGAGCTGTTTTTT,CASSHTNRGKGPGELFF
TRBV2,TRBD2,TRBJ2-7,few,TGTGCCAGCAGTAGCGGGAGTTACGAGCAGTACTTC,CASSSGSYEQYF
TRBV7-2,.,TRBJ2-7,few,TGTGCCAGCAGCCCAACCGGGGGAGCCTACGAGCAGTACTTC,CASSPTGGAYEQYF
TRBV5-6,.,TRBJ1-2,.,TGTGCCAGCAGCAAAGTTATCAGGGTTAACTATGGCTACACCTTC,CASSKVIRVNYGYTF
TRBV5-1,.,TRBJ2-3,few,TGCGCCAGCAGCTTGGCCTCGGGAGCAGGCACAGATACGCAGTATTTT,CASSLASGAGTDTQYF
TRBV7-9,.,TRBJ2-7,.,TGTGCCACGGCTGCTGGACAGAACTACGAGCAGTACTTC,CATAAGQNYEQYF
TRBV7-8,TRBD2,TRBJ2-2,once,TGTGCCAGCAGCCCACTAGCGGGAGGGTATGACGGGGAGCTGTTTTTT,CASSPLAGGYDGELFF
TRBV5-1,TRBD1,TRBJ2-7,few,TGCGCCAGCAGCCAGGGGGACTCCTACGAGCAGTACTTC,CASSQGDSYEQYF
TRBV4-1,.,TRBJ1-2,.,TGCGCCAGCAGCCAAGACGAGAGCCTTAACTATGGCTACACCTTC,CASSQDESLNYGYTF
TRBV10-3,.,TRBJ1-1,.,TGTGCCATCAGTGATAGAACAGGAGCTAATACTGAAGCTTTCTTT,CAISDRTGANTEAFF
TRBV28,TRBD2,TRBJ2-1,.,TGTGCCAGCAGCCGTCCCGGACTAGCGGGAACCCATGAGCAGTTCTTC,CASSRPGLAGTHEQFF
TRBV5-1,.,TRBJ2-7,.,TGCGCCAGCAGCATTGGACTTTCCTACGAGCAGTACTTC,CASSIGLSYEQYF
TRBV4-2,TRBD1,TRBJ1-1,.,TGTGCCAGCAGCCCCTGGGGACAGGGGAACACTGAAGCTTTCTTT,CASSPWGQGNTEAFF
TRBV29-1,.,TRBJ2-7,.,TGCAGCGTTGAAGTCCCCCCAGGGGTCAGGAGCTCCTACGAGCAGTACTTC,CSVEVPPGVRSSYEQYF
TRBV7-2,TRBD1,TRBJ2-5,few,TGTGCCAGCAGCCCAGGGGGATCAGAGACCCAGTACTTC,CASSPGGSETQYF
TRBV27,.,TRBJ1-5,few,TGTGCCAGCGAGACTTTTCCAGTTAAGCCCCAGCATTTT,CASETFPVKPQHF
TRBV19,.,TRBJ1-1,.,TGTGCCAGTAGGGGCAGCTTGTCCACTGAAGCTTTCTTT,CASRGSLSTEAFF
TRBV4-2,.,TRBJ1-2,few,TGTGCCAGCAGCCAAGAATTTGGGGGGGCTGGCTACACCTTC,CASSQEFGGAGYTF
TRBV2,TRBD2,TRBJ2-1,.,TGTGCCAGCAGTGGAATCTCGGGGGGGAATGAGCAGTTCTTC,CASSGISGGNEQFF
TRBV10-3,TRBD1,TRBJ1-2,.,TGTGCCATCAGTCCGGGACAGGGGGATGGCTACACCTTC,CAISPGQGDGYTF